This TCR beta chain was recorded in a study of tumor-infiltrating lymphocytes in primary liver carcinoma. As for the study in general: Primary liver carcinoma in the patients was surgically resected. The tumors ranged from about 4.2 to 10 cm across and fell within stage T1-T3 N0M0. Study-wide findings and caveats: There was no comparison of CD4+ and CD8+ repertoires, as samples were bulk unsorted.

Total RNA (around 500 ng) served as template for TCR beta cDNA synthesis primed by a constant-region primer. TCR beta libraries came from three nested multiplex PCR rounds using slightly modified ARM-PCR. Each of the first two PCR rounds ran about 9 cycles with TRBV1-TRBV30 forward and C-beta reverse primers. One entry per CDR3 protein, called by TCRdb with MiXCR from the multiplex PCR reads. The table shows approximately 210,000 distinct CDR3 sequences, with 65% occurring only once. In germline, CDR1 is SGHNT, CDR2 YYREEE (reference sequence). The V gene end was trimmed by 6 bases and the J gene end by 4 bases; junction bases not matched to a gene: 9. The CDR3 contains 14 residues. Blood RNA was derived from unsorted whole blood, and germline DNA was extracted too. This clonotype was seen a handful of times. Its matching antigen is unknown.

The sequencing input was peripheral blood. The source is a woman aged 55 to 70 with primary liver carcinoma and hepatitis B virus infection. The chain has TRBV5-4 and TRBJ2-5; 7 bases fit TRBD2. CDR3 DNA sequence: TGTGCCAGCATGTACGGACCGGGGGGAGAGACCCAGTACTTC. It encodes CASMYGPGGETQYF.